This is a list of T cell receptor beta chains from one sample in a study of regulatory T cells in long-lasting Graves disease. In TCRdb, the multiplex PCR reads were re-called with MiXCR into one record per CDR3 protein. The sample lists about 500,000 distinct CDR3 sequences, 12% occurring once. Another study also made use of these data, one on T cells in Graves' hyperthyroidism and ophthalmopathy.

Sequenced here: peripheral blood mononuclear cells (PBMCs), sampled at new diagnosis, from a patient treated with antithyroid drugs. These receptor sequences come from a woman aged 25 to 39 with Graves disease. Each CDR3 is given with its conserved first and last residue. D genes are given only for firm matches. Size is omitted from some rows. Given values are once, few, many or a class for expanded clones.

V	J	size	D	CDR3	DNA
TRBV12-3/TRBV12-4	TRBJ2-1	many	TRBD2	CASSRLAGAYNEQFF	TGTGCCAGCAGTCGACTAGCGGGAGCATACAATGAGCAGTTCTTC
TRBV7-9	TRBJ1-1	.	.	CAFSPGQLNTEAFF	TGTGCCTTCTCACCCGGACAGCTGAACACTGAAGCTTTCTTT
TRBV13	TRBJ1-2	many	.	CASSFKTDYGYTF	TGTGCCAGCAGCTTTAAGACGGACTATGGCTACACCTTC
TRBV7-8	TRBJ2-1	many	.	CASSPRDSVVINEQFF	TGTGCCAGCAGCCCCCGGGACTCCGTTGTAATCAATGAGCAGTTCTTC
TRBV3-1	TRBJ2-3	few	.	CASSLPVEGGAQYF	TGTGCCAGCAGCCTGCCAGTGGAGGGCGGGGCGCAGTATTTT
TRBV3-1	TRBJ1-6	many	TRBD1	CASSRGQAYNSPLHF	TGTGCCAGCAGCAGGGGACAGGCCTATAATTCACCCCTCCACTTT
TRBV7-9	TRBJ2-1	.	.	CASSPPGNEDEQFF	TGTGCCAGCAGCCCCCCCGGAAATGAGGATGAGCAGTTCTTC
TRBV12-3/TRBV12-4	TRBJ2-5	many	.	CASNPPGLTETQYF	TGTGCCAGCAATCCACCGGGCCTTACAGAGACCCAGTACTTC
TRBV9	TRBJ1-1	few	TRBD1	CASSKLGQGGTEAFF	TGTGCCAGCAGCAAGCTAGGACAGGGGGGAACTGAAGCTTTCTTT
TRBV3-1	TRBJ2-1	.	.	CASSLVGVTYNEQFF	TGTGCCAGCAGCCTCGTGGGGGTGACGTACAATGAGCAGTTCTTC
TRBV7-3	TRBJ1-2	few	.	CASSETPGTIYGYTF	TGTGCCAGCAGTGAAACTCCCGGGACAATCTATGGCTACACCTTC
TRBV18	TRBJ2-1	many	TRBD2	CASSPLTGTSGSNEQFF	TGTGCCAGCTCACCACTAACTGGGACTAGCGGGAGCAATGAGCAGTTCTTC
TRBV24-1	TRBJ2-3	.	.	CATSDVGPPGDTQYF	TGTGCCACCAGTGATGTGGGACCCCCGGGGGATACGCAGTATTTT
TRBV2	TRBJ2-1	many	TRBD2	CASQRGTSGDNEQFF	TGTGCCAGCCAAAGAGGGACTAGCGGAGATAATGAGCAGTTCTTC
TRBV7-2	TRBJ2-1	few	TRBD2	CASSLAGLAVTEQFF	TGTGCCAGCAGCTTAGCGGGACTAGCGGTTACTGAGCAGTTCTTC
TRBV20-1	TRBJ2-7	many	TRBD2	CSAQLLSGLSSYEQYF	TGCAGTGCCCAACTACTTAGCGGGCTGAGCTCCTACGAGCAGTACTTC
TRBV7-9	TRBJ1-1	few	.	CASSSVQGTQAFF	TGTGCCAGCAGCTCCGTCCAGGGTACGCAAGCTTTCTTT
TRBV7-9	TRBJ2-1	few	.	CASTDSPGTADNEQFF	TGTGCCAGCACCGACTCTCCGGGAACAGCAGACAATGAGCAGTTCTTC
TRBV15	TRBJ1-4	.	.	CATSREGATNEKLFF	TGTGCCACCAGCAGAGAGGGAGCAACTAATGAAAAACTGTTTTTT
TRBV20-1	TRBJ2-5	many	.	CSAKPPTRRVVTQYF	TGCAGTGCCAAACCCCCCACCCGGCGGGTGGTGACCCAGTACTTC
TRBV3-1	TRBJ2-1	.	TRBD2	CASSQDSASGIYNEQFF	TGTGCCAGCAGCCAAGATTCGGCTAGCGGGATATACAATGAGCAGTTCTTC
TRBV28	TRBJ1-5	many	TRBD1	CASSNVRMRTGFGNQPQHF	TGTGCCAGCAGCAATGTCAGGATGAGGACAGGGTTCGGCAATCAGCCCCAGCATTTT
TRBV18	TRBJ2-1	many	.	CASSPLTRSSYNEQFF	TGTGCCAGCTCACCACTGACTAGGAGCTCCTACAATGAGCAGTTCTTC
TRBV6-1	TRBJ2-1	many	TRBD2	CASSRSVRERSYNEQFF	TGTGCCAGCAGCCGGTCGGTGCGGGAGCGCTCCTACAATGAGCAGTTCTTC
TRBV9	TRBJ1-2	.	.	CASSVVVGSGYTF	TGTGCCAGCAGCGTAGTGGTAGGGTCTGGCTACACCTTC
TRBV19	TRBJ1-5	many	.	CASSPGTYQPQHF	TGTGCCAGTTCCCCAGGGACCTATCAGCCCCAGCATTTT
TRBV6-1	TRBJ1-3	.	.	CASLQGSGNTIYF	TGTGCCAGCCTACAGGGCAGTGGAAACACCATATATTTT
TRBV28	TRBJ2-3	.	TRBD2	CASSLVGLAGGTDTQYF	TGTGCCAGCAGTTTAGTGGGACTAGCGGGAGGGACAGATACGCAGTATTTT
TRBV28	TRBJ2-7	many	.	CASSNPGRDEQYF	TGTGCCAGCAGTAACCCGGGACGCGACGAGCAGTACTTC
TRBV2	TRBJ2-1	many	.	CATAGTGSYNEQFF	TGTGCCACCGCAGGCACAGGCTCCTACAATGAGCAGTTCTTC
TRBV19	TRBJ2-3	many	TRBD1	CATKDRLYTDTQYF	TGTGCCACCAAGGACAGGTTATACACAGATACGCAGTATTTT
TRBV6-2/TRBV6-3	TRBJ1-5	many	TRBD1	CASSYGQGFRQPQHF	TGTGCCAGCAGTTACGGACAGGGGTTTCGGCAGCCCCAGCATTTT
TRBV7-9	TRBJ2-3	many	.	CASSLVPEGNTQYF	TGTGCCAGCAGCTTAGTTCCTGAGGGAAATACGCAGTATTTT
TRBV28	TRBJ2-3	few	TRBD1	CASRNRGFGRDTQYF	TGTGCCAGCAGAAACAGGGGTTTTGGGCGAGATACGCAGTATTTT
TRBV27	TRBJ1-6	.	TRBD1	CASSLTWTGSLSPLHF	TGTGCCAGCAGTTTAACCTGGACAGGATCCCTTTCACCCCTCCACTTT
TRBV30	TRBJ1-2	many	.	CAWSVSVSRQGYTF	TGTGCCTGGAGTGTATCTGTCAGCCGTCAGGGCTACACCTTC
TRBV19	TRBJ2-2	few	.	CASRSFDTGELFF	TGTGCCAGTAGATCTTTTGACACCGGGGAGCTGTTTTTT
TRBV7-9	TRBJ2-7	.	.	CASSFSSTRIDEQYF	TGTGCCAGCAGCTTTAGTTCGACTCGGATAGACGAGCAGTACTTC
TRBV12-3/TRBV12-4	TRBJ1-5	many	.	CASSFGGPEINQPQHF	TGTGCCAGCAGTTTTGGAGGCCCGGAGATCAATCAGCCCCAGCATTTT
TRBV5-4	TRBJ2-5	.	TRBD1	CASSRGQGEETQYF	TGTGCCAGCAGTCGAGGACAGGGTGAAGAGACCCAGTACTTC
TRBV12-3/TRBV12-4	TRBJ2-7	many	TRBD1	CASSLFDRAYEQYF	TGTGCCAGCAGTCTGTTTGACAGGGCCTACGAGCAGTACTTC